The 20 T cell receptor beta chains below were found in one sample sequenced in a study of cytomegalovirus exposure and HLA in healthy donors. Use of 60 Vbeta and 13 Jbeta primers characterized the PCR. Some clones are missing from TCRdb's copy, which holds only in-frame ones; the method was immunoSEQ multiplex PCR. The repertoire holds about 160,000 clones, with approximately 85% as singletons. The sequenced sample was PBMCs. The receptors shown here come from a girl aged 2-10 years in good health and CMV-seropositive.

This clone appeared once. This chain joins TRBV25-1 and TRBJ2-5, with D perhaps TRBD1 (6 bases). The germline gives CDR1 MGHDK, CDR2 SYGVNS. The V and J ends lost 2 bases and 5 bases respectively, with 15 bases between them. The CDR3 length is 15 residues. The CDR3 reads CASSEPGRGVETQYF. CDR3 in DNA: TGTGCCAGCAGTGAACCGGGCAGGGGTGTGGAGACCCAGTACTTC.

The V call is TRBV18, the J call TRBJ2-3; weak D call: TRBD2 (5 bases). Germline CDR1 and CDR2: KGHSH and LQKENI. The CDR3 runs 14 residues. V shed 4 bases and J shed 2 bases, with 10 bases lying between them. The CDR3: CASSRRVSTDTQYF. The CDR3 nucleotides read TGTGCCAGCTCACGGCGGGTGTCCACAGATACGCAGTATTTT.

V usage is TRBV7-9 and J usage is TRBJ2-1; 15 nucleotides match TRBD2. CDR1 is SEHNR and CDR2 is FQNEAQ in the germline V gene (reference sequence). This CDR3 comprises 17 residues. J gave up 6 bases and V 5 bases, and 8 bases lay outside the gene matches. The CDR3 region is CASSLRTSGRAFNEQFF. CDR3 in DNA: TGTGCCAGCAGCCTCCGGACTAGCGGGAGGGCCTTCAATGAGCAGTTCTTC.

The CDR3 DNA follows: TGTGCCTGGAGCGGACAGGGAGTCTATGGCTACACCTTC. This gives the protein CAWSGQGVYGYTF. The chain links TRBV30 to TRBJ1-2; 8 positions agree with TRBD1. Germline-derived CDR1 and CDR2 are GTSNPN and SVGIG (reference sequence). The CDR3 has 13 amino acids. After removal of 3 bases from V and 4 bases from J, the junction contained 4 bases not matched to a gene.

The chain uses TRBV4-2 and TRBJ2-1; 7 bases agree with TRBD1. After removal of 1 base from V and 3 bases from J, the junction contained 3 bases not matched to a gene. The CDR3 has 15 residues. The germline V gene has CDR1 LGHNA and CDR2 YNFKEQ. The CDR3 region is CASSQVAGGYNEQFF. The CDR3 coding sequence is TGTGCCAGCAGCCAAGTGGCAGGGGGCTACAATGAGCAGTTCTTC.

The chain couples TRBV5-6 to TRBJ2-1, with TRBD2 matching 14 bases. The CDR3 runs 16 residues. CDR1 is SGHDT and CDR2 is YYEEEE in the germline V gene. V lost 4 bases and J lost 7; bases outside the gene matches: 7. In DNA, the CDR3 is TGTGCCAGCAGCCTGACTAGCGGGAGGGCCTTAAATGAGCAGTTCTTC. Translating gives CASSLTSGRALNEQFF.

This chain uses TRBV30 with TRBJ1-1; D not resolved. There are 12 residues in the CDR3. Per germline, CDR1 GTSNPN and CDR2 SVGIG (reference sequence). Trimming stripped 4 bases from V and 2 bases from J, with 8 bases between. CDR3 sequence: CAWIVSNTEAFF. The CDR3 DNA reads TGTGCCTGGATCGTCTCTAACACTGAAGCTTTCTTT.

The rearrangement joins TRBV28 to TRBJ1-1; a possible D gene is TRBD1 (5 bases). V lost 5 bases, J lost 0 bases, and 10 bases lay in between. CDR1 is MDHEN, CDR2 SYDVKM, per germline. The CDR3 consists of 14 residues. The DNA for the CDR3 is TGTGCCAGCAGTCCGACAGTTTTGAACACTGAAGCTTTCTTT. This sequence encodes CASSPTVLNTEAFF.

The chain recombines TRBV6-6 with TRBJ2-1; 11 bases fit TRBD2. Trimming removed 5 bases from V and 7 bases from J; junction bases left unmatched: 7. Germline assignment: CDR1 MNHNY and CDR2 SVGAGI (reference sequence). The CDR3 runs to 15 residues. The CDR3 sequence is CASSPSSGRINEQFF. In DNA form, the CDR3 reads TGTGCCAGCAGTCCATCTAGCGGGAGGATAAATGAGCAGTTCTTC.

The chain has TRBV9 and TRBJ2-7, with a weak D call TRBD1 (6 bases). Trimming left V 0 bases short and J 6 bases short, with 10 bases between. CDR3 length equals 13 residues. CDR1 is SGDLS and CDR2 is YYNGEE in the germline V gene. The CDR3 region is CASSVEQGSEQYF. The CDR3 bases are TGTGCCAGCAGCGTAGAACAGGGTAGCGAGCAGTACTTC.

The chain joins TRBV7-9 to TRBJ2-1; 10 bases align to TRBD2. In germline, CDR1 is SEHNR, CDR2 FQNEAQ (reference sequence). The CDR3 is 17 residues long. Germline trimming cut 1 base from V and 8 bases from J; bases unmatched to any gene: 11. The CDR3 here is CASSLVIGTSVSDEQFF. The CDR3 nucleotides read TGTGCCAGCAGCTTAGTTATTGGGACTAGCGTCAGCGATGAGCAGTTCTTC.

The V gene is TRBV28, the J gene TRBJ1-1, with 8 bases aligning to TRBD1. Germline CDR1 is MDHEN and CDR2 is SYDVKM. V gave up 3 bases and J gave up 1 base; unmatched junction bases: 1. The CDR3 length is 14 residues. In DNA form, the CDR3 reads TGTGCCAGCAGTTTTACAGGGGGGAACACTGAAGCTTTCTTT. Translated, it gives CASSFTGGNTEAFF.

The chain joins TRBV30 to TRBJ2-3, with TRBD2 matching 11 bases. In germline, CDR1 is GTSNPN, CDR2 SVGIG (reference sequence). V lost 5 bases and J lost 3; bases outside the gene matches: 1. The CDR3 extends over 13 amino acids. CDR3 loop: CAWSSGRTDTQYF. CDR3 bases: TGTGCCTGGTCTAGCGGGAGGACAGATACGCAGTATTTT.

The V and J genes are TRBV28 and TRBJ2-1; 9 bases line up with TRBD2. This CDR3 contains 16 residues. With V trimmed by 4 bases and J by 8 bases, 12 bases remained unmatched. The germline gives CDR1 MDHEN, CDR2 SYDVKM. The CDR3 DNA reads as TGTGCCAGCAGTTCCCGAGCTAGCGGGACGGGAGATGAGCAGTTCTTC. Its protein is CASSSRASGTGDEQFF. Supplemented by reference TRBV28 and TRBJ2-1, the full variable domain reads DVKVTQSSRYLVKRTGEKVFLECVQDMDHENMFWYRQDPGLGLRLIYFSYDVKMKEKGDIPEGYSVSREKKERFSLILESASTNQTSMYLCASSSRASGTGDEQFFGPGTRLTVL.

The V gene is TRBV28, the J gene TRBJ2-3; 7 bases are shared with TRBD2. The germline V gene encodes CDR1 MDHEN and CDR2 SYDVKM. V gave up 6 bases and J gave up 1 base; unmatched junction bases: 4. The CDR3 spans 14 residues. In nucleotides, the CDR3 is TGTGCCAGCAGCCCGGGAGGAGGCACAGATACGCAGTATTTT. Translated: CASSPGGGTDTQYF.

This chain joins TRBV27 and TRBJ2-7, with TRBD2 as a possible D gene (6 bases). The CDR3 length is 13 residues. The germline gives CDR1 MNHEY, CDR2 SMNVEV (reference sequence). Trimming took off 3 bases at V and 6 bases at J, with 12 bases between the two ends. In DNA form, the CDR3 reads TGTGCCAGCAGTTTTACGGGGGTTGGCGAGCAGTACTTC. This translates into CASSFTGVGEQYF.

The gene calls are TRBV5-4 and TRBJ1-2; 11 bases fit TRBD1. Per germline, CDR1 SGHNT and CDR2 YYREEE (reference sequence). There are 16 residues in the CDR3. Trimming took 4 bases from V and 6 from J; bases not matched to a gene: 11. CDR3 sequence (DNA): TGTGCCAGCAGCCCAGTCGGGACAGGGGGATTACATGGCTACACCTTC. Its protein product is CASSPVGTGGLHGYTF.

V usage is TRBV19 and J usage is TRBJ1-5, with 7 bases lining up with TRBD1. Germline V CDR1 and CDR2: LNHDA, SQIVND (reference sequence). This CDR3 region has 11 residues. With 6 bases clipped from V and 16 bases from J, the junction kept 9 bases outside the gene matches. This chain's CDR3 is CASRGGTAFHF. CDR3 DNA: TGTGCCAGTAGAGGGGGGACAGCCTTTCATTTT.

This chain joins TRBV7-9 and TRBJ2-3; 11 bases line up with TRBD2. The CDR3 is 15 residues long. V was clipped by 5 bases and J by 5 bases; unmatched bases: 6. CDR1 SEHNR and CDR2 FQNEAQ come from the germline V gene (reference sequence). The DNA for the CDR3 is TGTGCCAGCAGCCCACGGGGACTAGCGGAAGATACGCAGTATTTT. Protein: CASSPRGLAEDTQYF.

The rearrangement uses TRBV5-6 and TRBJ1-2; maybe TRBD1 (5 bases). The CDR3 consists of 15 residues. V gave up 5 bases and J gave up 3 bases, with 17 bases separating them. Germline CDR1 and CDR2: SGHDT and YYEEEE. Here the CDR3 DNA reads TGTGCCAGCAGGTCGTTGGGGGGAGACTACTATGGCTACACCTTC. Translated: CASRSLGGDYYGYTF.